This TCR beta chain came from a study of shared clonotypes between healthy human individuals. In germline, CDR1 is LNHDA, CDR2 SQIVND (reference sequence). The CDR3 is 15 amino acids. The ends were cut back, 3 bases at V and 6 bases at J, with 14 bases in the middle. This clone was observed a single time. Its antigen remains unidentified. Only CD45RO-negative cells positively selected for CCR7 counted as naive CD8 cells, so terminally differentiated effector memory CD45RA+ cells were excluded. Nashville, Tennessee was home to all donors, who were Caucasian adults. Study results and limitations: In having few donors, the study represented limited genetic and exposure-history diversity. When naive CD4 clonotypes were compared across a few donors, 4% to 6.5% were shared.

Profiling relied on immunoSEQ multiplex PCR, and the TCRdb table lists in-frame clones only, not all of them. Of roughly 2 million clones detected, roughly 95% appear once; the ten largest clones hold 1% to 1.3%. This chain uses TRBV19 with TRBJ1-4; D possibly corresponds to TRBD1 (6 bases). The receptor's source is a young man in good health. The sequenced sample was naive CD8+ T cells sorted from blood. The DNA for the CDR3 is TGTGCCAGTAGTATTTTCAGGGGTTCGGATGAAAAACTGTTTTTT. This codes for CASSIFRGSDEKLFF.